This entry is about one T cell receptor (beta chain). Repertoires were generated with immunoSEQ multiplex PCR, while TCRdb's copy carries only in-frame clones and drops some. The table includes some 73,000 clones, almost 95% detected once. The sample is drawn from a study of T cell changes during pregnancy in multiple sclerosis. The CDR3 consists of 15 residues. CDR1 and CDR2 (germline): LNHDA, SQIVND (reference sequence). Deletions cut 6 bases from V and 7 bases from J, with 16 bases between. The TCR was taken from a female donor in good health, enrolled as a control in a pregnancy study. The chain carries TRBV19 and TRBJ1-6; D perhaps matches TRBD1 (5 bases). The specimen was peripheral blood, collected in the third trimester of pregnancy. The CDR3 loop reads CASSPSAGGNSPLHF. The CDR3, as DNA: TGTGCCAGTAGCCCATCTGCGGGGGGAAATTCACCCCTCCACTTT.